Below are 6 T cell receptor beta chains sequenced from a single sample in a study of Graves' ophthalmopathy and Graves' hyperthyroidism. RNA transcripts served as template for amplifying TCR beta CDR3 sequences. HTBI-primed RT-PCR formed the first round, and a multiplex PCR formed the second. MiXCR, run by TCRdb on the multiplex PCR reads, gives a single entry per CDR3 protein. This sample has a few hundred thousand distinct CDR3 sequences, with about 35% found just once. The sequencing input was peripheral blood or thyroid tissue (not recorded which). These receptors were taken from an adult man with Graves' hyperthyroidism.

There are a few counts of this clonotype. This chain joins TRBV10-3 and TRBJ2-3; 13 bases fit TRBD2. Losses at the gene ends were 6 bases for V and 6 bases for J; bases not matched to a gene: 6. From germline, CDR1 is ENHRY and CDR2 SYGVKD. The CDR3 totals 15 residues. CDR3 nucleotide sequence: TGTGCCATCAGCGTGACTAGCGGGGGGTTGGATACGCAGTATTTT. Its translation: CAISVTSGGLDTQYF.

Worth noting for this clonotype: One end of the junction varies from germline; a read error may be responsible. CDR3 protein: CASSSDARQPRHF. The CDR3 bases are TGTGCCAGCAGTTCAGATGCGAGGCAGCCCCGGCATTTT. This chain connects TRBV7-6 to TRBJ1-5; the D is unclear. CDR1 is SGHVS and CDR2 is FNYEAQ in the germline V gene. The CDR3 length is 13 residues. The entire variable domain, with the rest obtained from reference TRBV7-6 and TRBJ1-5, is as follows: GAGVSQSPRYKVTKRGQDVALRCDPISGHVSLYWYRQALGQGPEFLTYFNYEAQQDKSGLPNDRFSAERPEGSISTLTIQRTEQRDSAMYRCASSSDARQPRHFGDGTRLSIL.

At least ten counts were recorded for this clonotype. This chain uses TRBV6-6 with TRBJ2-5; 8 nucleotides line up with TRBD1. CDR1 and CDR2 from the germline V gene are MNHNY and SVGAGI (reference sequence). V gave up 4 bases and J gave up 5 bases; unmatched junction bases: 3. CDR3 size: 13 residues. CDR3 sequence reads: CASSSGGHETQYF. CDR3 nucleotide sequence: TGTGCCAGCAGTTCAGGGGGCCACGAGACCCAGTACTTC.

This clonotype was seen ten or more times. The J gene is TRBJ2-7, the V gene TRBV4-2; TRBD2 aligns across 9 bases. Germline CDR1 is LGHNA and CDR2 is YNFKEQ. Losses at the gene ends were 3 bases for V and 2 bases for J; bases not matched to a gene: 5. The CDR3 runs 15 residues. CDR3 in amino acids: CASSQRTSEPYEQYF. The CDR3 DNA follows: TGTGCCAGCAGCCAGAGGACTAGCGAGCCCTACGAGCAGTACTTC.

This sequence joins TRBV6-1 and TRBJ2-2, with 8 bases aligning to TRBD2. Looked up from germline, CDR1 is MNHNS and CDR2 is SASEGT. J gave up 6 bases and V 5 bases, and 8 bases lay outside the gene matches. CDR3 length equals 15 residues. CDR3 in DNA: TGTGCCAGCAGTAAAAGTACTAGCGGTGCCGGGGAGCTGTTTTTT. It is translated as CASSKSTSGAGELFF.

The chain joins TRBV5-1 to TRBJ1-1, with D maybe TRBD1 (6 bases). V dropped 7 bases and J dropped 6 bases, with 19 bases sitting between them. The CDR3 has 14 residues. Germline loops: CDR1 SGHRS, CDR2 YFSETQ. CDR3 loop: CASGSGALLSEAFF. CDR3 sequence (DNA): TGCGCCAGCGGGTCAGGGGCCCTGCTGTCTGAAGCTTTCTTT.